This TCR beta chain was found in a study of T-cell reconstitution after alpha-beta-depleted transplantation in children. Preparation of the TCRbeta library was carried out with unique molecular identifiers. In TCRdb, the PCR reads were re-called with MiXCR into one record per CDR3 protein. The sample records around 600,000 distinct CDR3 sequences, approximately 16% being singletons. With 1 base removed from V and 9 bases from J, the gap between germline ends came to 10 bases. CDR3 size: 13 residues. CDR1 is SNHLY and CDR2 is FYNNEI in the germline V gene. The chain employs TRBV2 and TRBJ2-1, with D unresolved. The sequence was obtained from a human donor who donated a stem cell graft to a child with acute myeloid leukemia. Here the sequenced sample was PBMCs from the stem cell graft donor, taken from the stem cell graft. The CDR3 DNA reads as TGTGCCAGCAGTGAAGTGGGGTCCGCTGAGCAGTTCTTC. This codes for CASSEVGSAEQFF. Full variable domain (remainder filled in from reference TRBV2 and TRBJ2-1): EPEVTQTPSHQVTQMGQEVILRCVPISNHLYFYWYRQILGQKVEFLVSFYNNEISEKSEIFDDQFSVERPDGSNFTLKIRSTKLEDSAMYFCASSEVGSAEQFFGPGTRLTVL.